This T cell receptor (beta chain) was identified in a study of T cells expressing NK-cell markers. No DNA is given; TCRdb re-called the 5' RACE reads and lists each CDR3 protein once. This listing includes approximately 170,000 distinct CDR3 sequences. Material: blood T cells: a sorted CD56 or NKG2C T cell subset, CD4+ or CD8+ T cells, or bulk PBMC T cells (not recorded which). The receptor comes from a man between 18 and 69 years old in good health.

CDR3 in amino acids: CATSRDKGQVLPYEQYF. V and J are TRBV15 and TRBJ2-7; absent DNA, TCRdb's TRBD1 call cannot be checked. CDR3 length equals 17 residues. CDR1 is LNHNV and CDR2 is YYDKDF in the germline V gene (reference sequence).